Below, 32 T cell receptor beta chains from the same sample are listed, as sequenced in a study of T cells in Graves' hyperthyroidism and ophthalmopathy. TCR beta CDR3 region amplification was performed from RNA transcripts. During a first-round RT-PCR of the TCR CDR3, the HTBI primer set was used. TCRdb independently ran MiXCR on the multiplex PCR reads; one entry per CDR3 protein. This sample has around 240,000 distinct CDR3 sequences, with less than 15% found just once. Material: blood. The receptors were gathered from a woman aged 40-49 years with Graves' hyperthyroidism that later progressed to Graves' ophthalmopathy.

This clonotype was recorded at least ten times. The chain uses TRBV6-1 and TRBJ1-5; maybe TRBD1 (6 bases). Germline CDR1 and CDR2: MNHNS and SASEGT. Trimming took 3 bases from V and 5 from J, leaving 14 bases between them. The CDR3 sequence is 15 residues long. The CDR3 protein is CASSEAGEWDQPQHF. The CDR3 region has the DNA TGTGCCAGCAGTGAGGCAGGGGAGTGGGATCAGCCCCAGCATTTT.

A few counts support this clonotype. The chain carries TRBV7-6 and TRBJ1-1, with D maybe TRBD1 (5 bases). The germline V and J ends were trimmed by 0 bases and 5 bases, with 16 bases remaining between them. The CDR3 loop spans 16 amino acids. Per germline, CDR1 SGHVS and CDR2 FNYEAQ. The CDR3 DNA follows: TGTGCCAGCAGCTTAGCGCCGATGACGGGGGGAACTGAAGCTTTCTTT. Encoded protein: CASSLAPMTGGTEAFF. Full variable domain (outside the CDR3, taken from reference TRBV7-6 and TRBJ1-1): GAGVSQSPRYKVTKRGQDVALRCDPISGHVSLYWYRQALGQGPEFLTYFNYEAQQDKSGLPNDRFSAERPEGSISTLTIQRTEQRDSAMYRCASSLAPMTGGTEAFFGQGTRLTVV.

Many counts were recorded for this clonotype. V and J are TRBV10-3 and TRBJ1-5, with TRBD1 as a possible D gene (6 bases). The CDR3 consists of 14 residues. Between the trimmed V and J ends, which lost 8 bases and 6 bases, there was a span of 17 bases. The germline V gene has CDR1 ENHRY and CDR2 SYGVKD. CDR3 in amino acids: CAIHASGDGQPQHF. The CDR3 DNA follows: TGTGCCATCCATGCTTCAGGGGACGGTCAGCCCCAGCATTTT.

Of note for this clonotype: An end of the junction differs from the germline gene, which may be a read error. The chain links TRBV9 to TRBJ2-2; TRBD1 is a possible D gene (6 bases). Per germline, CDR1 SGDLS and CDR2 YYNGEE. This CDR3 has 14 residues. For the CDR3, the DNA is TGTGCCAGCAGCCCCCGCAGGGGCACCGGGGAGCTGTTGTTT. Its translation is CASSPRRGTGELLF.

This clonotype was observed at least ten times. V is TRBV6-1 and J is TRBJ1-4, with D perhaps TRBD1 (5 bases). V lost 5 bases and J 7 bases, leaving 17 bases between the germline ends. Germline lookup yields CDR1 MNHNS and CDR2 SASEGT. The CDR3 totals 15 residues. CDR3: CASSPSGTRGEKLFF. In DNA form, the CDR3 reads TGTGCCAGCAGTCCCTCCGGGACCCGGGGTGAAAAACTGTTTTTT.

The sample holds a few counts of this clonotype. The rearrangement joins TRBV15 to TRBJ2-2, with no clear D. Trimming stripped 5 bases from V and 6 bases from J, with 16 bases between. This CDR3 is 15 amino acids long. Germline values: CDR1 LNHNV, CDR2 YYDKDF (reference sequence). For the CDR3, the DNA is TGTGCCACCAGCGCAGACGGTGTAGGTCCCGGGGAGCTGTTTTTT. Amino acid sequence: CATSADGVGPGELFF.

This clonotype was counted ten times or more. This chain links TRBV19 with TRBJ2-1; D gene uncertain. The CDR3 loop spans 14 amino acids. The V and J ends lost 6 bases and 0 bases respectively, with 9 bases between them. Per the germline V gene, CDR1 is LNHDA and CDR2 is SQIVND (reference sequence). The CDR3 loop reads CASRPSLSYNEQFF. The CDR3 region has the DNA TGTGCCAGTAGACCGAGCCTCTCCTACAATGAGCAGTTCTTC.

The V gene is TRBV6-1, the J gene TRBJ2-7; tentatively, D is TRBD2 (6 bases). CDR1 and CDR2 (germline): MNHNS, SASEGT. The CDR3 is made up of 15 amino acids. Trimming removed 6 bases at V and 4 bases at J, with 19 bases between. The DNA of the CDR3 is TGTGCCAGCAGGTTTCGGGAGACACTTTCATACGAGCAGTACTTC. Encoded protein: CASRFRETLSYEQYF.

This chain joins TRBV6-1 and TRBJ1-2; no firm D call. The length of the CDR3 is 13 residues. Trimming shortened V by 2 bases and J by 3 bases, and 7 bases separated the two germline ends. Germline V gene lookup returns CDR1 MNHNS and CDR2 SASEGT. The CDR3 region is CASSESGHYGYTF. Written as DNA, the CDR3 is TGTGCCAGCAGTGAAAGTGGGCACTATGGCTACACCTTC.

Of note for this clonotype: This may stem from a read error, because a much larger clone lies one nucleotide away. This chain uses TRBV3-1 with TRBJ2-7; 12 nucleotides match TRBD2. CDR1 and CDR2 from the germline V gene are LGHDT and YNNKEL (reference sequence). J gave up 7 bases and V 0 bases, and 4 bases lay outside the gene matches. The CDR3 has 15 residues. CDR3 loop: CASSQDLAGGLEQYF. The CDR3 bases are TGTGCCAGCAGCCAAGATCTAGCGGGAGGGCTGGAGCAGTACTTC.

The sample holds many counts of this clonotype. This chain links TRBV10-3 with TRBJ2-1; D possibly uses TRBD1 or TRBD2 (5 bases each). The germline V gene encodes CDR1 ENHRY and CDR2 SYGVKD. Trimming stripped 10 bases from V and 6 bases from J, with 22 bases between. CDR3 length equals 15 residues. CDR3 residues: CATDSDPPGTNEQFF. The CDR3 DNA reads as TGTGCCACCGACTCCGACCCTCCCGGGACCAATGAGCAGTTCTTC.

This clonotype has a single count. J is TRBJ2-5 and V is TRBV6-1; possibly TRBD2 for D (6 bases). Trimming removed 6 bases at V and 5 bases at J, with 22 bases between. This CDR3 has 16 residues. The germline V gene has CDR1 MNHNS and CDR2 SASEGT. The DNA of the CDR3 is TGTGCCAGCAGCCCCCGGGGACTCGTGAGAGGGGAGACCCAGTACTTC. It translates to CASSPRGLVRGETQYF.

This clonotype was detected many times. This chain's CDR3 is CATSDPPGSGSYNEQFF. The CDR3 DNA is TGTGCCACCAGTGATCCCCCAGGGAGCGGGTCCTACAATGAGCAGTTCTTC. This rearrangement joins TRBV24-1 to TRBJ2-1; maybe TRBD2 (6 bases). Trimming left V 3 bases short and J 1 base short, with 15 bases between. Germline CDR1 reads KGHDR; CDR2 reads SFDVKD. The CDR3 sequence is 17 residues long.

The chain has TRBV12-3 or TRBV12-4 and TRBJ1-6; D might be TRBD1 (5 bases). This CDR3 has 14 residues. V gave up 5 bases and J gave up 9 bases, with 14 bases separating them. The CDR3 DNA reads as TGTGCCAGCAGTAAAATGGCAGGGAGTTCACCCCTCCACTTT. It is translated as CASSKMAGSSPLHF.

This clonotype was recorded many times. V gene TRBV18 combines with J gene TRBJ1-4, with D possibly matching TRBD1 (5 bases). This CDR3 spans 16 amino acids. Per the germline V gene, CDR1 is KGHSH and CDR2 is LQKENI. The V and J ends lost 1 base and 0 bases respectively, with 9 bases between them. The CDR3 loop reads CASSPLEGATNEKLFF. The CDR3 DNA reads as TGTGCCAGCTCACCACTGGAAGGGGCAACTAATGAAAAACTGTTTTTT.

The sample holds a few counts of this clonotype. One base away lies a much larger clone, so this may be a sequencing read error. This CDR3 reads CASSEAADRSSYERYF. The DNA for the CDR3 is TGTGCCAGCAGTGAAGCAGCAGACAGGAGTTCCTACGAGCGGTACTTC. The chain combines TRBV2 with TRBJ2-7; D might be TRBD1 (6 bases). Germline V lookup: CDR1 SNHLY, CDR2 FYNNEI. There are 16 residues in the CDR3.

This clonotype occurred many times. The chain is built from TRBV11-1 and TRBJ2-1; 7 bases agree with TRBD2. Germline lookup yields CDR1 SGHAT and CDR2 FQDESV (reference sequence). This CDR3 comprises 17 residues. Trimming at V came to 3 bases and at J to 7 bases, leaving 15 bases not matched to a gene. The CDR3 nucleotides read TGTGCCAGCAGCTTCCCGAGGGCTAGCGGACCGAAGAATGAGCAGTTCTTC. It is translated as CASSFPRASGPKNEQFF.

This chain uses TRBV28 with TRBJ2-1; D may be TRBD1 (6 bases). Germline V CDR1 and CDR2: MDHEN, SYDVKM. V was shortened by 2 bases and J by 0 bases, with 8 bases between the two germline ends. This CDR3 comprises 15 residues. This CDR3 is CASSLRGISYNEQFF. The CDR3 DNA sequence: TGTGCCAGCAGTTTAAGGGGGATCTCCTACAATGAGCAGTTCTTC. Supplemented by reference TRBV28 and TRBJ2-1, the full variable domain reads DVKVTQSSRYLVKRTGEKVFLECVQDMDHENMFWYRQDPGLGLRLIYFSYDVKMKEKGDIPEGYSVSREKKERFSLILESASTNQTSMYLCASSLRGISYNEQFFGPGTRLTVL.

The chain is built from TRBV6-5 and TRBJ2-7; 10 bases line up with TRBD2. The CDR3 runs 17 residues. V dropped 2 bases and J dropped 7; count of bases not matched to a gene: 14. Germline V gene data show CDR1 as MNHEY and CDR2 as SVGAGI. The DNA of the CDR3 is TGTGCCAGCAGTTACCCTAGCGGGAGATTCGTTGGGAAAGAGCAGTACTTC. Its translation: CASSYPSGRFVGKEQYF.

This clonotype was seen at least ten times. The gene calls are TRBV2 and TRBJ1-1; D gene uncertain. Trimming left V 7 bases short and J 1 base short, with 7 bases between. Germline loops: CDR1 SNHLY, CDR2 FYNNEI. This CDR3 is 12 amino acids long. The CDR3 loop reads CASNWENTEAFF. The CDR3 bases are TGTGCCAGCAATTGGGAGAACACTGAAGCTTTCTTT.

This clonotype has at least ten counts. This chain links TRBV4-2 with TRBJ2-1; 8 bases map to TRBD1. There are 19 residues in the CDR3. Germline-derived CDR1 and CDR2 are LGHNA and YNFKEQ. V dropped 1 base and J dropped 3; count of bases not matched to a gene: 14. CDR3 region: CASSQGPPLTGGNYNEQFF. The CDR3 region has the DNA TGTGCCAGCAGCCAAGGCCCCCCGCTTACAGGGGGAAACTACAATGAGCAGTTCTTC.

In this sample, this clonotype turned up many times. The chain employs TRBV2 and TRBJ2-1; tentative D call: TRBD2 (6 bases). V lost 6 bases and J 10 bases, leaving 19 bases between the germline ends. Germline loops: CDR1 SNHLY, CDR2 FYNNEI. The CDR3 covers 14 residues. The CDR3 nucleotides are TGTGCCAGCAGAAAGGGAGGTTTGACCCTCGAGCAGTTCTTC. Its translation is CASRKGGLTLEQFF.

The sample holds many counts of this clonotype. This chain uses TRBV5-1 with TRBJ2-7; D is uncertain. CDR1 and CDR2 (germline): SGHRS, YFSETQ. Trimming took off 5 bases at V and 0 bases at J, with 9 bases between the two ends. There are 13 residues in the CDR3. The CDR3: CASRTWSSYEQYF. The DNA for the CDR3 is TGCGCCAGCAGGACTTGGAGCTCCTACGAGCAGTACTTC.

CDR3 DNA sequence: TGCAGTGCTAGAGGGGGGAGCAGGGGTGGAGAAAAACTGTTTTTT. Residues: CSARGGSRGGEKLFF. The rearrangement links TRBV20-1 to TRBJ1-4; the D gene is possibly TRBD1 (6 bases). The CDR3 runs 15 residues. The germline CDR1 and CDR2 sequences are DFQATT and SNEGSKA (reference sequence). Between the trimmed V and J ends, which lost 1 base and 8 bases, there was a span of 17 bases.

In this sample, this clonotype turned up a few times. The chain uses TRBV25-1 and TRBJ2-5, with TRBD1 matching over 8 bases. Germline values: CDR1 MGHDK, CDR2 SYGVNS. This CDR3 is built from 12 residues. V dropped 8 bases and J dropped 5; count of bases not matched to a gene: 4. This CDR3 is CASRTGWETQYF. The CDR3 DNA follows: TGTGCCAGCCGGACAGGGTGGGAGACCCAGTACTTC. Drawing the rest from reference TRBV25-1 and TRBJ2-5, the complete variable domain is EADIYQTPRYLVIGTGKKITLECSQTMGHDKMYWYQQDPGMELHLIHYSYGVNSTEKGDLSSESTVSRIRTEHFPLTLESARPSHTSQYLCASRTGWETQYFGPGTRLLVL.

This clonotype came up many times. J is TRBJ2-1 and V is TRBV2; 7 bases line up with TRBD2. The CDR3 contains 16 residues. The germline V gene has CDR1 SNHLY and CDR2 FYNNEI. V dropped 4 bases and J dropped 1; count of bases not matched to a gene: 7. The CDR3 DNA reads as TGTGCCAGCAGTGGTGTTCTAGCGGATTCCTACAATGAGCAGTTCTTC. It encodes CASSGVLADSYNEQFF.

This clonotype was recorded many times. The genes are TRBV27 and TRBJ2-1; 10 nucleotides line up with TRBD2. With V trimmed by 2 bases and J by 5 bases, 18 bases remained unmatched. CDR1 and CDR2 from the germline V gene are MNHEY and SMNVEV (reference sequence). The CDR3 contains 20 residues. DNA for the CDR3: TGTGCCAGCAGTTTAAGGTGGTCTAGCGGGAGTGTAGGGGTGAACAATGAGCAGTTCTTC. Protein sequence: CASSLRWSSGSVGVNNEQFF.

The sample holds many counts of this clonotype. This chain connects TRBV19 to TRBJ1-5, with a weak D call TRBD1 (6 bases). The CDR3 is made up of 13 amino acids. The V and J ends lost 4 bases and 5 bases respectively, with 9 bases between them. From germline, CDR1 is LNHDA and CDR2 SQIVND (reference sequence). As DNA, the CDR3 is TGTGCCAGTAGTAGGGACATAGATCAGCCCCAGCATTTT. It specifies CASSRDIDQPQHF. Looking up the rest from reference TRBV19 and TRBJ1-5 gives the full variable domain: DGGITQSPKYLFRKEGQNVTLSCEQNLNHDAMYWYRQDPGQGLRLIYYSQIVNDFQKGDIAEGYSVSREKKESFPLTVTSAQKNPTAFYLCASSRDIDQPQHFGDGTRLSIL.

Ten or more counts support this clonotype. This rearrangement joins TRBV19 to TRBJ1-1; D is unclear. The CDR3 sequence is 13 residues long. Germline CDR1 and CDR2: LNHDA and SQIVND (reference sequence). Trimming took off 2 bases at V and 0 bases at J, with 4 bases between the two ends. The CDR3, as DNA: TGTGCCAGTAGTATACTCATGAACACTGAAGCTTTCTTT. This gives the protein CASSILMNTEAFF.

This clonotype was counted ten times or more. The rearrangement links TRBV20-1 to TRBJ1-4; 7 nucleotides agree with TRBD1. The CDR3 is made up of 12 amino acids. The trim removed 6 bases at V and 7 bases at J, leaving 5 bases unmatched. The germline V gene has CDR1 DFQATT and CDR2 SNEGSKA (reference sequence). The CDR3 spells CSARGQGEKLFF. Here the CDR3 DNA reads TGCAGTGCGAGGGGGCAGGGTGAAAAACTGTTTTTT.

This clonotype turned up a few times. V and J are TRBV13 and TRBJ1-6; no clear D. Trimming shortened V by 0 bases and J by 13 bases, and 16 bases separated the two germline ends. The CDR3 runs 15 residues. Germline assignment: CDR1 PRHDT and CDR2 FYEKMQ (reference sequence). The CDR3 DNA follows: TGTGCCAGCAGCTTAGGGGGCAGGTCCGTGTCTCCCCTCCACTTT. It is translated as CASSLGGRSVSPLHF.

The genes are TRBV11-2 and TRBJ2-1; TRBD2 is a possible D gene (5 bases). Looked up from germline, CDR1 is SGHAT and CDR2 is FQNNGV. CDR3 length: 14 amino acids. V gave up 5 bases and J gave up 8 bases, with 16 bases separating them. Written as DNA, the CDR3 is TGTGCCAGCAGCCAATCCGGGATGAGCGATGAGCAGTTCTTC. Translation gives CASSQSGMSDEQFF.